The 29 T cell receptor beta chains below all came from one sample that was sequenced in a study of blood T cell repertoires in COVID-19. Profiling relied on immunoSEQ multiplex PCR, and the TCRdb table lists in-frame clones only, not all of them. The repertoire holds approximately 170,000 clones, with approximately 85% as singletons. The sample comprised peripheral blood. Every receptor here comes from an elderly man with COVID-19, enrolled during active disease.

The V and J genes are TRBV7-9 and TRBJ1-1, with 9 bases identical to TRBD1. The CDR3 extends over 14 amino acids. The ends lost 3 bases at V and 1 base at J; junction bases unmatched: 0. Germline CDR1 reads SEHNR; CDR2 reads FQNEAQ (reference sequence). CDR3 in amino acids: CASSLGQGNTEAFF. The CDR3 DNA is TGTGCCAGCAGCTTGGGACAGGGGAACACTGAAGCTTTCTTT.

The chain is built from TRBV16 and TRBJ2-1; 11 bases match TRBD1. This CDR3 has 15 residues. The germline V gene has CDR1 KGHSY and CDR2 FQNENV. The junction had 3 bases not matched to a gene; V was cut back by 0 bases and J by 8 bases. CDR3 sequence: CASSQSGQGGHEQFF. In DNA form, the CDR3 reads TGTGCCAGCAGCCAATCGGGACAGGGGGGGCATGAGCAGTTCTTC.

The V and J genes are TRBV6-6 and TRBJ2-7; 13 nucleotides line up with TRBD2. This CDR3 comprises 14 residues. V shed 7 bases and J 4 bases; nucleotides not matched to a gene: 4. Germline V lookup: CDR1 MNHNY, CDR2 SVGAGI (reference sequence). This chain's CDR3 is CASTGLAGEYEQYF. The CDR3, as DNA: TGTGCCAGCACAGGACTAGCGGGGGAGTACGAGCAGTACTTC.

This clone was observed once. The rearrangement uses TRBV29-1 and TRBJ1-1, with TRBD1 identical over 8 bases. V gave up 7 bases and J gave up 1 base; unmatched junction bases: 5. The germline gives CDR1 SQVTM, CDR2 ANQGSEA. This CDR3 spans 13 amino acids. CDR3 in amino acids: CSGGDRQNTEAFF. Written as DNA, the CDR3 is TGCAGCGGAGGGGACAGGCAGAACACTGAAGCTTTCTTT. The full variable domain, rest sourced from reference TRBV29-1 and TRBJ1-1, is SAVISQKPSRDICQRGTSLTIQCQVDSQVTMMFWYRQQPGQSLTLIATANQGSEATYESGFVIDKFPISRPNLTFSTLTVSNMSPEDSSIYLCSGGDRQNTEAFFGQGTRLTVV.

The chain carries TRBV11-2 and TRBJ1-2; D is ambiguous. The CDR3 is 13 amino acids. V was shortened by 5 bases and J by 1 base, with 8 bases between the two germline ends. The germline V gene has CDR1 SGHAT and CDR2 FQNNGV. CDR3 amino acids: CASSPEDNYGYTF. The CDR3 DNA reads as TGTGCCAGCAGCCCCGAGGATAACTATGGCTACACCTTC.

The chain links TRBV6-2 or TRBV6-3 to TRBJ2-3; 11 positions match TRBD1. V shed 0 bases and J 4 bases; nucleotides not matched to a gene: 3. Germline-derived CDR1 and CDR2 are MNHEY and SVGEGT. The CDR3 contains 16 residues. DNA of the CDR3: TGTGCCAGCAGTTACTCGGGACAGGGGGACTCAGATACGCAGTATTTT. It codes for CASSYSGQGDSDTQYF.

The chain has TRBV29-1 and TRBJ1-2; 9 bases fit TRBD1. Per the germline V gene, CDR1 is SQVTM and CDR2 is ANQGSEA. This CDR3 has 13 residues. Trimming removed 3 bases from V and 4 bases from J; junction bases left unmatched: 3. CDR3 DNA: TGCAGCGTTGACACAGGGGGCAGCTATGGCTACACCTTC. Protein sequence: CSVDTGGSYGYTF.

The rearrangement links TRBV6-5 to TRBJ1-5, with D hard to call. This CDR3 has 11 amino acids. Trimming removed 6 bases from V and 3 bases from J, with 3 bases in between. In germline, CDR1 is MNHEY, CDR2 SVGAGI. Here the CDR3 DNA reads TGTGCCAGCAGCCACAATCAGCCCCAGCATTTT. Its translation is CASSHNQPQHF.

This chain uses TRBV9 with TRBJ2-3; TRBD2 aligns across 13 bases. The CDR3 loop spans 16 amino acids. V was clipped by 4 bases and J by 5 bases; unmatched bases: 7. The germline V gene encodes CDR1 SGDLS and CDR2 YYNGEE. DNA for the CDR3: TGTGCCAGCAGCCCAGTACTAGCGGGGGGGGGAGATACGCAGTATTTT. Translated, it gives CASSPVLAGGGDTQYF.

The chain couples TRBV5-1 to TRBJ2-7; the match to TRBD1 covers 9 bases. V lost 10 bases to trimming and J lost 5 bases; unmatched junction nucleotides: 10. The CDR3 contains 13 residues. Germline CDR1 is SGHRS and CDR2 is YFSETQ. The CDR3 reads CAGSRQGGDEQYF. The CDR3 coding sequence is TGCGCCGGGTCAAGACAGGGGGGAGACGAGCAGTACTTC.

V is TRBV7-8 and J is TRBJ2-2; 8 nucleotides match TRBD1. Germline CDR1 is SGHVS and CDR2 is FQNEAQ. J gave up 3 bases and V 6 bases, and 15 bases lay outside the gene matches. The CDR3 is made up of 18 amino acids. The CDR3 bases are TGTGCCAGCAGTTCCCTGGTGGGTGGACAGGGATACACCGGGGAGCTGTTTTTT. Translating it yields CASSSLVGGQGYTGELFF.

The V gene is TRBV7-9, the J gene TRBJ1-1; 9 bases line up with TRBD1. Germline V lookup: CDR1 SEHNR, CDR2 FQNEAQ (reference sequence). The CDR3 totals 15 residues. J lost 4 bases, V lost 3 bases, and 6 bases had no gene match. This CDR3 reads CASSLGDRVGTEAFF. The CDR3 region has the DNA TGTGCCAGCAGCTTGGGGGACAGGGTCGGCACTGAAGCTTTCTTT. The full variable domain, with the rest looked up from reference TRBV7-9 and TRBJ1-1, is DTGVSQNPRHKITKRGQNVTFRCDPISEHNRLYWYRQTLGQGPEFLTYFQNEAQLEKSRLLSDRFSAERPKGSFSTLEIQRTEQGDSAMYLCASSLGDRVGTEAFFGQGTRLTVV.

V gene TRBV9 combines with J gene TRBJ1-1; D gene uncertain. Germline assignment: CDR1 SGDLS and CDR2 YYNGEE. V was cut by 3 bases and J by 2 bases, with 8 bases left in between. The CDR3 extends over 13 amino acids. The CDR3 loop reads CASSAWANTEAFF. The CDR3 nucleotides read TGTGCCAGCAGCGCGTGGGCAAACACTGAAGCTTTCTTT.

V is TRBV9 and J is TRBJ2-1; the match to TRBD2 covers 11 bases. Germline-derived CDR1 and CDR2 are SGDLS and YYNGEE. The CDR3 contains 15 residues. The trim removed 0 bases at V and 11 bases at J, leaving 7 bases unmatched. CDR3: CASSVEGTSGKKQFF. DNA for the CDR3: TGTGCCAGCAGCGTAGAGGGGACTAGCGGAAAAAAGCAGTTCTTC. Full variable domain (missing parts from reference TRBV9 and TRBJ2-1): DSGVTQTPKHLITATGQRVTLRCSPRSGDLSVYWYQQSLDQGLQFLIQYYNGEERAKGNILERFSAQQFPDLHSELNLSSLELGDSALYFCASSVEGTSGKKQFFGPGTRLTVL.

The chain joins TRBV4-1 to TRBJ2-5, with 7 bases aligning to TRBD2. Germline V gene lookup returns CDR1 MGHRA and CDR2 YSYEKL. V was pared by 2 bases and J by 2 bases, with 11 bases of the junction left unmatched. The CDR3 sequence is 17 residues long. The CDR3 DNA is TGCGCCAGCAGCCAAAATTCGGCTAGCGGAGCTCAAGAGACCCAGTACTTC. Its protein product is CASSQNSASGAQETQYF.

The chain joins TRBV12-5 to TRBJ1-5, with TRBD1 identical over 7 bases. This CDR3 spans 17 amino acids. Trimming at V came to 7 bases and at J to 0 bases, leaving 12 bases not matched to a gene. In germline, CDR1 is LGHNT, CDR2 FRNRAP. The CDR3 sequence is CASAPGTAADSNQPQHF. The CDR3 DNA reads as TGTGCTAGTGCCCCCGGGACAGCGGCCGATAGCAATCAGCCCCAGCATTTT.

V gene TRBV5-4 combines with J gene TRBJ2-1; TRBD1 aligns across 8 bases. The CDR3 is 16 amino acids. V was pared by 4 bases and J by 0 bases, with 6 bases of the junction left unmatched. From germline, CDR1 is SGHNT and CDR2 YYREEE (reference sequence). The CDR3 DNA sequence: TGTGCCAGCAGCCCGGGCGGGACAGGCTCCTACAATGAGCAGTTCTTC. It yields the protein CASSPGGTGSYNEQFF.

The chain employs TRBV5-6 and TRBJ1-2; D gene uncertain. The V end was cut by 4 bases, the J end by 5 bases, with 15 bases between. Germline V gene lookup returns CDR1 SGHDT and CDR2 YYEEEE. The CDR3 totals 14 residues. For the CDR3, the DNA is TGTGCCAGCAGCCCAAGCGGACGGGTATATGGCTACACCTTC. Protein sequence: CASSPSGRVYGYTF. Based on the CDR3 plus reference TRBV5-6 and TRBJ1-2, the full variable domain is DAGVTQSPTHLIKTRGQQVTLRCSPKSGHDTVSWYQQALGQGPQFIFQYYEEEERQRGNFPDRFSGHQFPNYSSELNVNALLLGDSALYLCASSPSGRVYGYTFGSGTRLTVV.

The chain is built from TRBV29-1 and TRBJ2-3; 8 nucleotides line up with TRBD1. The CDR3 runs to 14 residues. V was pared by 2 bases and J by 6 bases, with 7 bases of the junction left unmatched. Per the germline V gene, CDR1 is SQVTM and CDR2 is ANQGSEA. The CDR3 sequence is CSVELDRATDTQYF. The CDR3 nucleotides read TGCAGCGTTGAACTGGACAGGGCAACCGATACGCAGTATTTT.

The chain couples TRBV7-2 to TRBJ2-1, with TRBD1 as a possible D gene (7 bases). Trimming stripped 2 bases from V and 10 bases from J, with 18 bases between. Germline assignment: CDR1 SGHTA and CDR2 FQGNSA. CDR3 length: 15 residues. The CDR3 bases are TGTGCCAGCAGCTTAACGTTACTAGCAGGGGGAGAGCAGTTCTTC. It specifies CASSLTLLAGGEQFF.

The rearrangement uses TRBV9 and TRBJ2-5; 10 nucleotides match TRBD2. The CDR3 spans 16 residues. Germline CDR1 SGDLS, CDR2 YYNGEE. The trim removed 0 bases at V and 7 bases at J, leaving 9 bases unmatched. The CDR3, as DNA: TGTGCCAGCAGCGTAGGGCCTAGCGGGGGCCTTTTGACCCAGTACTTC. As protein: CASSVGPSGGLLTQYF.

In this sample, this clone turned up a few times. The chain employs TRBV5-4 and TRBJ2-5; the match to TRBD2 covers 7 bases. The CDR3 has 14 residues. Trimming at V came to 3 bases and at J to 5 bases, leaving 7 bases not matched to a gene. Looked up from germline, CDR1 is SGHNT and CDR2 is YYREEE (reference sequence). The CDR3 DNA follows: TGTGCCAGCAGCTCCGCGGGGGATCTTGAGACCCAGTACTTC. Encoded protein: CASSSAGDLETQYF.

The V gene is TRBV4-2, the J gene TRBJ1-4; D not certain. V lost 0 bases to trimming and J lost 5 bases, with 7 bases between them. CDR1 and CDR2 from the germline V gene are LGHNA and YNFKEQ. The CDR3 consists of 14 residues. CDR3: CASSQERENEKLFF. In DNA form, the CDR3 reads TGTGCCAGCAGCCAAGAAAGGGAGAATGAAAAACTGTTTTTT.

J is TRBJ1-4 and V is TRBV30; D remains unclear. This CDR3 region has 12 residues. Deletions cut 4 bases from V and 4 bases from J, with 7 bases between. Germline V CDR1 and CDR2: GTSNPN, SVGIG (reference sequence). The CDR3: CAWNGLNEKLFF. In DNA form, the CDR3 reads TGTGCCTGGAATGGACTTAATGAAAAACTGTTTTTT. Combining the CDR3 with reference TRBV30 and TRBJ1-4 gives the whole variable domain SQTIHQWPATLVQPVGSPLSLECTVEGTSNPNLYWYRQAAGRGLQLLFYSVGIGQISSEVPQNLSASRPQDRQFILSSKKLLLSDSGFYLCAWNGLNEKLFFGSGTQLSVL.

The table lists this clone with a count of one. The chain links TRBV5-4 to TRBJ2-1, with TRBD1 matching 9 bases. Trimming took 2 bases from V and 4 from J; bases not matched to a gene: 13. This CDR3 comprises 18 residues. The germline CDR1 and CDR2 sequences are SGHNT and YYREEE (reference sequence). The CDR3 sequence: CASSFGTGTGSNYNEQFF. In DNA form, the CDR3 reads TGTGCCAGCAGCTTTGGTACCGGGACAGGGTCTAATTACAATGAGCAGTTCTTC.

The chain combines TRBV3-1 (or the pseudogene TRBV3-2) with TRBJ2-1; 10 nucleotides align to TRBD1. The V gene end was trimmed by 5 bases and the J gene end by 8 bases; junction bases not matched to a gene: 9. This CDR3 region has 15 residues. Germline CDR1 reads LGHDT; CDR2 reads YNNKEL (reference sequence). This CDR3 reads CASSSWDRGKDEQFF. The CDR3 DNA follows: TGTGCCAGCAGCTCATGGGACAGGGGTAAGGATGAGCAGTTCTTC.

The DNA for the CDR3 is TGTGCCAGCAGTCTTAGCGGGGGGGCAAGGGAGCAGTACTTC. Translated, it gives CASSLSGGAREQYF. This chain connects TRBV6-2 or TRBV6-3 to TRBJ2-7; 11 nucleotides match TRBD2. CDR3 length equals 14 residues. The ends lost 5 bases at V and 7 bases at J; junction bases unmatched: 7. The germline gives CDR1 MNHEY, CDR2 SVGEGT.

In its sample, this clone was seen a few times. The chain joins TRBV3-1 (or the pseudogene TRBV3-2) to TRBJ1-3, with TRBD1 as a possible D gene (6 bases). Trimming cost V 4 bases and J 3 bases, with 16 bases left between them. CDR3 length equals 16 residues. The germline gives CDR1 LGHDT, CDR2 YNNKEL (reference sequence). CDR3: CASSPNPYRVGNTIYF. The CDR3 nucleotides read TGTGCCAGCAGCCCTAATCCATACAGGGTTGGAAACACCATATATTTT.

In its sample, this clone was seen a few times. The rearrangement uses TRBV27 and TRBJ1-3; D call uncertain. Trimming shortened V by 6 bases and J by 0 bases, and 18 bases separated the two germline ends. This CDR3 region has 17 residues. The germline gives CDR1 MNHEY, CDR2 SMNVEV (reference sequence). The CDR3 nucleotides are TGTGCCAGCAGGCTATACAGTGATATGGTCTCTGGAAACACCATATATTTT. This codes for CASRLYSDMVSGNTIYF.